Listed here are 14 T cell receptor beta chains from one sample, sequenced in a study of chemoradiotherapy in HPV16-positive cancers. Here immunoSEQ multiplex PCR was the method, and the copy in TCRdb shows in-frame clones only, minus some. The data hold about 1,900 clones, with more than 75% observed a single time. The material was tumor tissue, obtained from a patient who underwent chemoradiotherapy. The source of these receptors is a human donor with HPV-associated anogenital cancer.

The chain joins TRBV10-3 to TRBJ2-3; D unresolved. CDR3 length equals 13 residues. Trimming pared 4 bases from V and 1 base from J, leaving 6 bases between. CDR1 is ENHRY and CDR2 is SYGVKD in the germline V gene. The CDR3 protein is CAISGPGTDTQYF. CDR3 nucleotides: TGTGCCATCAGTGGGCCGGGCACAGATACGCAGTATTTT.

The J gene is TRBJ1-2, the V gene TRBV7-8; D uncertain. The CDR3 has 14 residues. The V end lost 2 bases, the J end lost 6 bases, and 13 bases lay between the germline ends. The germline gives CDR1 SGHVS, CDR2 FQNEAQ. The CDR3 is CASSLTGKRDGYTF. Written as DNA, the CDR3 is TGTGCCAGCAGCTTAACGGGGAAAAGGGATGGCTACACCTTC.

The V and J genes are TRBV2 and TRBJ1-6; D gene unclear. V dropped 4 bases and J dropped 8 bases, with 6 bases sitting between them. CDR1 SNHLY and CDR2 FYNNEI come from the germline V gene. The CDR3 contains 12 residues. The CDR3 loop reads CASSVGDSPLHF. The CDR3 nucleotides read TGTGCCAGCAGTGTTGGGGATTCACCCCTCCACTTT.

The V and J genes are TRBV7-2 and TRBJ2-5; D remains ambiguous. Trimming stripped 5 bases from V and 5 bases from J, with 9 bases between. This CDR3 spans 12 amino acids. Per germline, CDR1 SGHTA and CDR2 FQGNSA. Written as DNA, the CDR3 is TGTGCCAGCAGCCCCCAGAGGGAGACCCAGTACTTC. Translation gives CASSPQRETQYF.

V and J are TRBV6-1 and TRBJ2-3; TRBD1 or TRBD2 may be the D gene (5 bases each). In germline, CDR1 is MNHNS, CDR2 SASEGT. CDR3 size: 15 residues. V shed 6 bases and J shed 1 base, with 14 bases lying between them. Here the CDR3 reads CASRPRDRRTDTQYF. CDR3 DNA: TGTGCCAGCAGGCCCCGGGACCGACGCACAGATACGCAGTATTTT.

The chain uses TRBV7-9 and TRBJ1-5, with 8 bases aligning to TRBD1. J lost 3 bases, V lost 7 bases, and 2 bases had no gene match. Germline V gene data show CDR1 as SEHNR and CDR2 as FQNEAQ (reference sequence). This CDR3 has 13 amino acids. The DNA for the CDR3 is TGTGCCAGCACGACAGGGGACAATCAGCCCCAGCATTTT. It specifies CASTTGDNQPQHF.

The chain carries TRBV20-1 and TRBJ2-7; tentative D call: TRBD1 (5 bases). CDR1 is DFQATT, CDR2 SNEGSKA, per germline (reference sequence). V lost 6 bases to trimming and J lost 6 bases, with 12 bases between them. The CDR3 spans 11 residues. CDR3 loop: CSAARQGEQYF. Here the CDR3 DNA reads TGCAGTGCCGCCCGCCAGGGCGAGCAGTACTTC.

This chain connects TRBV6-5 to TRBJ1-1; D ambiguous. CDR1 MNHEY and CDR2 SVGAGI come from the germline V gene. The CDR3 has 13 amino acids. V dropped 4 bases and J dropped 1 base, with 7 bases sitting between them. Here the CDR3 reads CASSLGRNTEAFF. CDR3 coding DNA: TGTGCCAGCAGTTTAGGGCGGAACACTGAAGCTTTCTTT.

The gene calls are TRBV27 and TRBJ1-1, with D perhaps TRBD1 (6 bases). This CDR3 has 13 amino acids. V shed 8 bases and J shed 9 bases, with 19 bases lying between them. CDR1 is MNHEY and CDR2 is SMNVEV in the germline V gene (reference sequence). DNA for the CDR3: TGTGCCAGCTCGACCTACAGGGATCGGCAAGCTTTCTTT. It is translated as CASSTYRDRQAFF.

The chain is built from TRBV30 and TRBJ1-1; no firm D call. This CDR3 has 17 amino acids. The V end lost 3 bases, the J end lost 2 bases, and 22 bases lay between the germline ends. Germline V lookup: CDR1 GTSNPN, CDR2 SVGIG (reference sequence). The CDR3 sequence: CAWSRMTGLVLNTEAFF. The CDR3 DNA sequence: TGTGCCTGGAGCCGAATGACCGGGTTAGTACTTAACACTGAAGCTTTCTTT.

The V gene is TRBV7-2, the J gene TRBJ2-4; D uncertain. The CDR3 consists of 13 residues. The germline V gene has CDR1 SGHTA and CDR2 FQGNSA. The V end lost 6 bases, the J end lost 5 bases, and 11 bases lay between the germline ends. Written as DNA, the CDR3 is TGTGCCAGCAGGAGTACGGATGAAAACATTCAGTACTTC. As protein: CASRSTDENIQYF.

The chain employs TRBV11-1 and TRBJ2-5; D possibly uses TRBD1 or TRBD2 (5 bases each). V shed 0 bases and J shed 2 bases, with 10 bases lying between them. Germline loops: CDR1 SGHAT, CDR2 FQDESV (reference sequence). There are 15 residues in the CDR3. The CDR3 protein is CASSLAYGAQETQYF. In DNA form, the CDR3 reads TGTGCCAGCAGCTTAGCGTACGGGGCACAAGAGACCCAGTACTTC.

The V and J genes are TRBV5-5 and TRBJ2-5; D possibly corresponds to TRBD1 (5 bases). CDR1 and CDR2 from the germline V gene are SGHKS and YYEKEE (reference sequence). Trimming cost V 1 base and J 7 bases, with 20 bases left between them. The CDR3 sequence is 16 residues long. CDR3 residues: CASSLTGALGEGTQYF. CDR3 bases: TGTGCCAGCAGCTTGACCGGCGCCTTAGGGGAAGGGACCCAGTACTTC.

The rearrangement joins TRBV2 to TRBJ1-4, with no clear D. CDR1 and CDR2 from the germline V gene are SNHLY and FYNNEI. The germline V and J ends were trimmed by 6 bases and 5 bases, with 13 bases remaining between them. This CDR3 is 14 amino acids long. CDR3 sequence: CASRGQLGNEKLFF. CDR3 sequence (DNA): TGTGCCAGCAGGGGTCAATTAGGCAATGAAAAACTGTTTTTT.